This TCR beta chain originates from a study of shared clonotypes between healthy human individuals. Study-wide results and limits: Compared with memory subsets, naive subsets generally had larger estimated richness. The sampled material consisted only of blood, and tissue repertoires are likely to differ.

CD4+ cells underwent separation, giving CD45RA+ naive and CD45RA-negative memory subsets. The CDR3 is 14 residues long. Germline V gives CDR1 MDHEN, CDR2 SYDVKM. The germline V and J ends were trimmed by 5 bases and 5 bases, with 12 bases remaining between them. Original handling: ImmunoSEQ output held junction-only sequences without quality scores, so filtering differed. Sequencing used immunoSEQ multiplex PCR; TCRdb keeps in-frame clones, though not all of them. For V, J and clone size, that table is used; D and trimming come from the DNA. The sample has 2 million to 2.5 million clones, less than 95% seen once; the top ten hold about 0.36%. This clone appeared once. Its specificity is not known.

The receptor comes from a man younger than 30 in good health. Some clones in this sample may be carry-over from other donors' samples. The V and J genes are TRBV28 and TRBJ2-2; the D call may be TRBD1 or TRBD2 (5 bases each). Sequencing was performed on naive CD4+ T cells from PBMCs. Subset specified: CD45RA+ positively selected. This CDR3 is CASSPGRRTGELFF. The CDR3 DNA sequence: TGTGCCAGCAGTCCGGGACGGAGGACCGGGGAGCTGTTTTTT.